The rows below give T cell receptor beta chains drawn from one sample of a study of OX40 agonist ivuxolimab in advanced cancers. Data came from immunoSEQ multiplex PCR; TCRdb stores just in-frame clones and leaves some out. Among tens of thousands of clones listed, 70% to 90% were seen once. The sample in question was CD4+ or CD8+ T cells sorted from blood, obtained in a trial of the OX40 agonist ivuxolimab. These receptors were collected from an adult with an advanced solid tumor such as melanoma, head and neck, liver or kidney cancer. CDR3s include the opening cysteine and the closing phenylalanine or tryptophan.

cdr3_length	v_call	j_call	cdr3_aa
13	TRBV6-6	TRBJ1-5	CASRTAAHQPQHF
12	TRBV2	TRBJ2-2	CATRDGTGELFF
17	TRBV30	TRBJ2-3	CAWSGSSGRWPTDTQYF
16	TRBV7-6	TRBJ2-2	CASSGPVGYVTGELFF
15	TRBV27	TRBJ2-1	CASSLVASGRGEQFF
13	TRBV28	TRBJ2-4	CASSFGTGNIQYF
15	TRBV10-1	TRBJ2-3	CASSESFRPTDTQYF
13	TRBV11-2	-	CASSLTGPYEQYF
16	TRBV5-1	TRBJ2-5	CASSYGATGDLETQYF
16	TRBV19	TRBJ2-2	CASSIAGTGDSGELFF
14	TRBV6-5	TRBJ2-7	CASRLGGSSYEQYF
13	TRBV6-5	TRBJ2-7	CASSPIRGYEQYF
13	TRBV30	TRBJ2-3	CAWGVGGRDTQYF
12	TRBV28	TRBJ1-6	CASRVGQYALHF
12	TRBV2	TRBJ2-5	CASSWTLGGQYF
15	TRBV6-5	TRBJ1-1	CASSLYSTGGGYAFF
14	TRBV6-4	TRBJ2-1	CASSTGLAGGEQFF
13	TRBV18	TRBJ2-1	CASSPRREGEQFF
14	TRBV28	TRBJ2-7	CASIGFGSSYEQYF
16	TRBV28	TRBJ2-5	CASRSGTGRGPETQYF
13	TRBV19	TRBJ1-5	CASSIEVNQPQHF
16	TRBV5-6	TRBJ2-3	CASSVKMWGSTDTQYF
20	TRBV11-3	TRBJ2-1	CASSSPGPPGPSGSKHEQFF
13	TRBV27	TRBJ2-7	CASTPGGFYEQYF
16	TRBV5-1	TRBJ2-1	CASSLEALASEDEQFF
19	TRBV27	TRBJ2-3	CASSLRGFRAAASTDTQYF
12	TRBV6-6	TRBJ2-1	CATKLDDNEQFF
14	TRBV6-5	TRBJ2-7	CASSLDSYSYEQYF
14	TRBV6-5	TRBJ2-7	CASLLDQAPYEQYF
15	TRBV11-3	TRBJ2-1	CASSSRDRLSNEQFF
15	TRBV5-1	TRBJ2-3	CASSLERGISDTQYF
11	TRBV28	TRBJ1-2	CATQVVQGYTF
17	TRBV4-1	TRBJ1-3	CASSHPRDLDTGNTIYF
14	TRBV7-3	TRBJ2-1	CASSLMGTDNEQFF
17	TRBV18	TRBJ1-2	CASSPEAGGADLDGYTF
13	TRBV28	TRBJ2-7	CASSFYGTYEQYF
16	TRBV12-5	TRBJ2-1	CASGSPQRGWGNEQFF
16	TRBV7-8	TRBJ2-5	CASTKPDGQGEETQYF
18	TRBV4-3	TRBJ1-4	CASSQDLPTGAFGEKLFF
13	TRBV30	TRBJ2-7	CAWSVKGVREQYF
11	TRBV28	TRBJ2-1	CASGTVNEQFF
14	TRBV18	TRBJ2-7	CASSPTQGVDEQYF
17	TRBV7-2	TRBJ2-1	CASSYRGLASSYNEQFF